The sequence of this T cell receptor beta chain was determined in a study of blood T cells in healthy people across ages. Study context: Researchers report that template switching captured about one barcoded beta molecule per two T cells.

This CDR3 region has 16 residues. The second PCR ran about 6 to 12 cycles with a sample-barcoded 5' primer and J-beta primers. TCRdb re-derived calls from the 5' RACE reads in MiXCR, one entry per CDR3 protein. The sample contains about 840,000 distinct CDR3 sequences, about 28% of which appear only once. These records were also assigned to another study, of T cells of mothers and their children.

The sequencing sample was made of blood. This receptor was obtained from a woman aged 40 to 49 in good health. The chain uses TRBV12-3 or TRBV12-4 and TRBJ2-5, with D unresolved. The J call could be wrong; TRBJ2-7 is a better fit for the DNA end. In nucleotides, the CDR3 is TGTGCCAGCAGTTTTGGTCCCGGGCAGACGGTGTACGAGCAGTACTTC. It yields the protein CASSFGPGQTVYEQYF.